Below, 10 T cell receptor beta chains from the same sample are listed, as sequenced in a study of OX40 agonist ivuxolimab in advanced cancers. Method: immunoSEQ multiplex PCR; TCRdb's copy keeps in-frame clones and lacks some. The sample holds more than 45,000 clones; around 82% are singletons and the top ten take about 3.8%. The sample was CD4+ or CD8+ T cells sorted from blood, taken in a trial of the OX40 agonist ivuxolimab. These receptors were taken from an adult with an advanced solid tumor such as melanoma, head and neck, liver or kidney cancer.

The V gene is TRBV10-3, the J gene TRBJ2-3, with TRBD2 as a possible D gene (5 bases). The germline V gene encodes CDR1 ENHRY and CDR2 SYGVKD. This CDR3 is built from 15 residues. V dropped 2 bases and J dropped 3 bases, with 12 bases sitting between them. DNA for the CDR3: TGTGCCATCAGTGAGGGGGTCCGGGGTACAGATACGCAGTATTTT. It encodes CAISEGVRGTDTQYF.

The chain has TRBV5-5 and TRBJ1-6; D is perhaps TRBD1 (5 bases). The V end was cut by 0 bases, the J end by 7 bases, with 5 bases between. This CDR3 spans 13 amino acids. CDR1 and CDR2 from the germline V gene are SGHKS and YYEKEE (reference sequence). The CDR3 is CASSLAGNSPLHF. CDR3 nucleotide sequence: TGTGCCAGCAGCTTGGCAGGGAATTCACCCCTCCACTTT.

The rearrangement links TRBV2 to TRBJ1-2; 7 nucleotides align to TRBD1. V trimming: 7 bases; J trimming: 4 bases; junction bases outside the gene matches: 6. Germline V gene data show CDR1 as SNHLY and CDR2 as FYNNEI. The CDR3 has 13 residues. CDR3 loop: CASKRGTVYGYTF. The CDR3 DNA reads as TGTGCCAGCAAAAGGGGGACAGTCTATGGCTACACCTTC.

This chain connects TRBV4-1 to TRBJ1-1; D is possibly TRBD1 (5 bases). Germline-derived CDR1 and CDR2 are MGHRA and YSYEKL. Trimming removed 6 bases at V and 1 base at J, with 12 bases between. This CDR3 spans 14 amino acids. The DNA for the CDR3 is TGCGCCAGCAGGGGACTGCTAAGGAACACTGAAGCTTTCTTT. Translation gives CASRGLLRNTEAFF.

This clone was detected only a few times. This chain links TRBV11-2 with TRBJ1-1, with D perhaps TRBD1 (5 bases). From germline, CDR1 is SGHAT and CDR2 FQNNGV. This CDR3 is built from 15 residues. Trimming stripped 5 bases from V and 3 bases from J, with 16 bases between. As DNA, the CDR3 is TGTGCCAGCAGCGTGCAGGGTTTTGGGGACACTGAAGCTTTCTTT. Its translation is CASSVQGFGDTEAFF.

This chain uses TRBV2 with TRBJ2-3; a weak D match, TRBD2 (5 bases). The CDR3 totals 16 residues. The germline V and J ends were trimmed by 7 bases and 4 bases, with 21 bases remaining between them. In germline, CDR1 is SNHLY, CDR2 FYNNEI. CDR3 coding DNA: TGTGCCAGCACGGGGAGATGGGGAATTGGGTCAGATACGCAGTATTTT. Its protein is CASTGRWGIGSDTQYF.

This chain connects TRBV7-2 to TRBJ2-3; TRBD2 matches at 13 bases. J gave up 6 bases and V 1 base, and 13 bases lay outside the gene matches. Germline V lookup: CDR1 SGHTA, CDR2 FQGNSA. This CDR3 region has 19 residues. CDR3 coding DNA: TGTGCCAGCAGCTTAGTTGGGGGGACTAGCGGGGAACTTCCGGATACGCAGTATTTT. This codes for CASSLVGGTSGELPDTQYF.

This clone was counted a few times. This chain connects TRBV28 to TRBJ1-3; D unresolved. This CDR3 contains 17 residues. Germline loops: CDR1 MDHEN, CDR2 SYDVKM. Trimming removed 7 bases from V and 0 bases from J, with 19 bases in between. CDR3: CASTLGSRIRSGNTIYF. CDR3 DNA sequence: TGTGCCAGCACCCTGGGGTCCCGAATCCGCTCTGGAAACACCATATATTTT.

V and J are TRBV7-2 and TRBJ1-1; D not certain. The CDR3 loop spans 16 amino acids. The germline gives CDR1 SGHTA, CDR2 FQGNSA. V was cut by 6 bases and J by 0 bases, with 17 bases left in between. CDR3 nucleotide sequence: TGTGCCAGCAGTCCGGGCCCCACTGTAATGAACACTGAAGCTTTCTTT. Protein product: CASSPGPTVMNTEAFF.

The rearrangement links TRBV5-5 to TRBJ1-4; no clear D. The CDR3 runs 15 residues. CDR1 SGHKS and CDR2 YYEKEE come from the germline V gene (reference sequence). V lost 5 bases to trimming and J lost 0 bases, with 11 bases between them. The CDR3 region has the DNA TGTGCCAGCAGTTTTACTGGTCCAACTAATGAAAAACTGTTTTTT. Translated: CASSFTGPTNEKLFF.